The entry below gives a single T cell receptor (beta chain) sequence along with its context. The record originates from a study of CD8 T cells in Susac syndrome. Trimming at V came to 5 bases and at J to 6 bases, leaving 12 bases not matched to a gene. Germline V gives CDR1 LNHDA, CDR2 SQIVND (reference sequence). The CDR3 is made up of 16 amino acids. With random hexamers, about 0.45 to 1 ug RNA was reverse transcribed. TCRdb itself ran the immunoSEQ multiplex PCR reads through MiXCR, one entry per CDR3 protein. The repertoire holds 200,000 to 250,000 distinct CDR3 sequences, with 93% as singletons. The chain joins TRBV19 to TRBJ2-4; TRBD1 matches 8 bases. This TCR came from a human donor with multiple sclerosis. The sequencing sample was made of CD4+ T cells from PBMCs. The CDR3 DNA follows: TGTGCCAGTAGTGCCGGCCAGGGGGCGCTCGGAAACATTCAGTACTTC. Residues: CASSAGQGALGNIQYF.